The T cell receptor beta chain under discussion was sequenced for a study of blood T cell repertoires in COVID-19. The CDR3 is 17 residues long. The V gene end was trimmed by 0 bases and the J gene end by 2 bases; junction bases not matched to a gene: 10. Germline V gene lookup returns CDR1 LNHNV and CDR2 YYDKDF (reference sequence). Repertoires were generated with immunoSEQ multiplex PCR, while TCRdb's copy carries only in-frame clones and drops some. This table has a few hundred thousand clones, about 90% appearing once. While infection was still active, Seattle patients were enrolled and then followed longitudinally.

The source material was peripheral blood. The receptor comes from a woman under 40 with COVID-19, enrolled during active disease. The chain is built from TRBV15 and TRBJ2-7; TRBD1 matches 7 bases. The CDR3 DNA reads TGTGCCACCAGCAGAGACCTAGGCGACAGGGCCGCCTACGAGCAGTACTTC. Its translation is CATSRDLGDRAAYEQYF.